Listed here are 6 T cell receptor beta chains from one sample, sequenced in a study of glioma-infiltrating T cells. Using RNA template, CDR3s of TCR alpha and beta were amplified with iRepertoire arm-PCR. MiXCR, applied by TCRdb to the multiplex PCR reads, yields one record per CDR3 protein. The table has approximately 130,000 distinct CDR3 sequences, under 30% seen once; the top ten hold roughly a quarter. Material: glioma tissue, nonneoplastic brain tissue, or PBMCs (not recorded which). The receptors come from a human donor with low-grade glioma or glioblastoma, undergoing nonglioma brain surgery, or in good health (not recorded which).

On this clonotype itself: Since no conserved phenylalanine or tryptophan closes the CDR3, a read error is the likely cause. The V and J genes are TRBV6-5 and TRBJ2-5, with D perhaps TRBD1 (7 bases). This CDR3 is 13 amino acids long. The V and J ends lost 6 bases and 10 bases respectively, with 18 bases between them. Per germline, CDR1 MNHEY and CDR2 SVGAGI. CDR3 nucleotide sequence: TGTGCCAGCAGACTGAGACAGGGAGGATTCCAGTACCTC. Protein sequence: CASRLRQGGFQYL.

There are a few counts of this clonotype. The chain employs TRBV7-3 and TRBJ2-2; TRBD1 matches at 7 bases. The CDR3 runs 14 residues. CDR1 is SGHTA, CDR2 FQGTGA, per germline. Trimming took 10 bases from V and 0 from J; bases not matched to a gene: 5. CDR3 sequence: CATAQGPNTGELFF. The CDR3 DNA reads as TGTGCCACCGCACAGGGGCCGAACACCGGGGAGCTGTTTTTT.

Ten or more counts support this clonotype. V is TRBV20-1 and J is TRBJ2-1; D unresolved. The CDR3 runs to 15 residues. The V gene's germline CDR1 is DFQATT and CDR2 SNEGSKA (reference sequence). V gave up 7 bases and J gave up 9 bases, with 25 bases separating them. CDR3 residues: CSVRIPGSHSGEQFF. The CDR3 DNA reads as TGCAGTGTAAGAATTCCGGGCTCCCACAGTGGTGAGCAGTTCTTC.

The sample holds many counts of this clonotype. V usage is TRBV6-1 and J usage is TRBJ1-5; D is uncertain. This CDR3 is 15 amino acids long. CDR1 MNHNS and CDR2 SASEGT come from the germline V gene. V dropped 6 bases and J dropped 7 bases, with 19 bases sitting between them. CDR3 residues: CASRTHGGLGQPQHF. The CDR3 DNA sequence: TGTGCCAGCAGAACCCACGGAGGGTTGGGGCAGCCCCAGCATTTT.

This clonotype was counted only a few times. The chain couples TRBV29-1 to TRBJ1-6; tentatively, D is TRBD1 (5 bases). V was clipped by 7 bases and J by 7 bases, with 14 bases between them. This CDR3 is built from 13 residues. Looked up from germline, CDR1 is SQVTM and CDR2 is ANQGSEA. The CDR3 sequence is CSARATENSPLHF. In DNA form, the CDR3 reads TGCAGCGCGCGAGCGACAGAGAATTCACCCCTCCACTTT.

On this clonotype: Since a much larger clone is just one base distant, this may be a read error. The CDR3 loop reads CASSRPLNSQYNSPLHF. DNA of the CDR3: TGTGCCAGCAGTCGGCCCCTGAACAGCCAGTATAATTCACCCCTCCACTTT. The V gene is TRBV27, the J gene TRBJ1-6, with D unclear. Trimming took off 5 bases at V and 4 bases at J, with 18 bases between the two ends. The CDR3 covers 17 residues. Germline V gene sequence: CDR1 MNHEY, CDR2 SMNVEV (reference sequence).